These 4 T cell receptor beta chains came from one sample sequenced in a study of OX40 agonist ivuxolimab in advanced cancers. Assay: immunoSEQ multiplex PCR; the TCRdb copy retains only in-frame clones and omits some. The data contain 70,000 or so clones, about 83% of them singletons. The sequences come from CD4+ or CD8+ T cells sorted from blood, collected in a trial of the OX40 agonist ivuxolimab. These receptors came from an adult with an advanced solid tumor such as melanoma, head and neck, liver or kidney cancer.

The chain joins TRBV7-8 to TRBJ2-3, with 7 bases matching TRBD1. The CDR3 totals 17 residues. The ends lost 1 base at V and 4 bases at J; junction bases unmatched: 11. The germline V gene encodes CDR1 SGHVS and CDR2 FQNEAQ. CDR3 nucleotide sequence: TGTGCCAGCAGCTTAGACGATCACAGGGGTACGTCAGATACGCAGTATTTT. This encodes CASSLDDHRGTSDTQYF.

The chain joins TRBV28 to TRBJ1-2, with D tentatively TRBD1 (6 bases). The CDR3 loop spans 14 amino acids. The germline V gene has CDR1 MDHEN and CDR2 SYDVKM. Trimming shortened V by 0 bases and J by 3 bases, and 8 bases separated the two germline ends. CDR3 sequence reads: CASSLWQGHYGYTF. The CDR3 nucleotides are TGTGCCAGCAGTTTATGGCAGGGGCACTATGGCTACACCTTC.

The chain has TRBV6-5 and TRBJ2-7; 7 bases line up with TRBD1. CDR1 is MNHEY, CDR2 SVGAGI, per germline. J gave up 6 bases and V 5 bases, and 4 bases lay outside the gene matches. The CDR3 is made up of 12 amino acids. CDR3 nucleotides: TGTGCCAGCAGTGTGTACAGGGGCGAGCAGTACTTC. This codes for CASSVYRGEQYF.

The J gene is TRBJ1-1, the V gene TRBV2; D is ambiguous. The V end was cut by 5 bases, the J end by 7 bases, with 14 bases between. CDR1 is SNHLY and CDR2 is FYNNEI in the germline V gene. The CDR3 length is 13 residues. CDR3 amino acids: CASSRPGRVEAFF. DNA for the CDR3: TGTGCCAGCAGTCGCCCCGGACGGGTTGAAGCTTTCTTT.